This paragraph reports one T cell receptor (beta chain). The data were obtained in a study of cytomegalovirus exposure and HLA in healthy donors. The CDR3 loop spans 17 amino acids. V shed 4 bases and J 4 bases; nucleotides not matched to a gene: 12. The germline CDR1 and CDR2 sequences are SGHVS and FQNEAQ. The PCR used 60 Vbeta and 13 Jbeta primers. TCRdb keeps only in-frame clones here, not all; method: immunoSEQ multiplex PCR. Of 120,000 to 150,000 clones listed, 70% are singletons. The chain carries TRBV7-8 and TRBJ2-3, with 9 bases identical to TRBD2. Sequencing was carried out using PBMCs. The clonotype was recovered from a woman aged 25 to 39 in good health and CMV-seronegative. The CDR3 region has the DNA TGTGCCAGCAGCTCGCGAAGGGCGGGGGGGCTTTCAGATACGCAGTATTTT. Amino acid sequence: CASSSRRAGGLSDTQYF.